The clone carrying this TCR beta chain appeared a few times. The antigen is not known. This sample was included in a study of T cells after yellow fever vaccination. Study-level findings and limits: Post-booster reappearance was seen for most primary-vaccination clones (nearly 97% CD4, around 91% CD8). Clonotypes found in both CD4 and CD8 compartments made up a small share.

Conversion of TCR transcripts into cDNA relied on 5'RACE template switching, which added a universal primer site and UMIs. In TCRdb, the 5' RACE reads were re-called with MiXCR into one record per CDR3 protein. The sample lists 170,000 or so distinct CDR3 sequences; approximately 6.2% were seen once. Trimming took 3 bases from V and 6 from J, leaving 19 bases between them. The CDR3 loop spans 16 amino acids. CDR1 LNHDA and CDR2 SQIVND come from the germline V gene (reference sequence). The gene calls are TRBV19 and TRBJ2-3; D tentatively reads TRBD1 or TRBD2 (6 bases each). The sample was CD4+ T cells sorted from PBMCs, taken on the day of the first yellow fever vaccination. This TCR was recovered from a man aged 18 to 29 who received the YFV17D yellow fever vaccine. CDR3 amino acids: CASSIWSPSGADTQYF. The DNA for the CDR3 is TGTGCCAGTAGTATCTGGAGCCCGTCGGGGGCGGATACGCAGTATTTT.